This TCR beta chain was recorded in a study of tumor-infiltrating lymphocytes in primary liver carcinoma. Turning to the study itself: Productive TCRbeta read yields ran from roughly 3.65 to 7.13 million per sample and were similar between tissues.

Germline V lookup: CDR1 SGHAT, CDR2 FQNNGV. The CDR3 runs to 13 residues. V was clipped by 3 bases and J by 3 bases, with 9 bases between them. This clonotype was counted many times. Total RNA (around 500 ng) served as template for TCR beta cDNA synthesis primed by a constant-region primer. Three nested multiplex PCR rounds, a slightly modified ARM-PCR, produced the libraries for TCR beta. For approximately 11 cycles apiece, the opening two PCR rounds ran with TRBV1-TRBV30 forward primers and a C-beta reverse primer. MiXCR, run by TCRdb on the multiplex PCR reads, gives a single entry per CDR3 protein. The table shows about 320,000 distinct CDR3 sequences, with approximately 54% occurring only once. For blood RNA, unsorted whole blood served as the source, and germline DNA was extracted too.

The TCR comes from a woman younger than 45 with primary liver carcinoma and hepatitis B virus infection. Sequencing was performed on peripheral blood. The V call is TRBV11-2, the J call TRBJ2-7; no reliable D call. This chain's CDR3 is CASSFLLDYEQYF. The CDR3 DNA reads as TGTGCCAGCAGCTTTTTATTGGACTACGAGCAGTACTTC.